The 31 T cell receptor beta chains reported below all come from one sample, sequenced in a study of cytomegalovirus exposure and HLA in healthy donors. 60 Vbeta and 13 Jbeta primers were used in PCR. Data came from immunoSEQ multiplex PCR; TCRdb stores just in-frame clones and leaves some out. The data show 140,000 to 150,000 clones, around 80% seen once. Sequencing was carried out using PBMCs. The receptor source for this set is a female donor in good health and CMV-seronegative.

This chain uses TRBV5-1 with TRBJ2-1; 7 bases line up with TRBD1. The V gene end was trimmed by 4 bases and the J gene end by 6 bases; junction bases not matched to a gene: 10. The CDR3 consists of 15 residues. Germline loops: CDR1 SGHRS, CDR2 YFSETQ. The DNA for the CDR3 is TGCGCCAGCAGCACACAAGACAGGGTGAGCAATGAGCAGTTCTTC. As protein: CASSTQDRVSNEQFF.

This clone showed up just once. At one end, the junction sequence differs from germline, possibly due to a read error. The V gene is TRBV29-1, the J gene TRBJ1-2; no reliable D call. This CDR3 has 14 amino acids. The V gene's germline CDR1 is SQVTM and CDR2 ANQGSEA. CDR3 protein: CSVKEPRLYYGYTF. CDR3 nucleotides: TGCAGCGTTAAAGAACCTAGACTCTACTATGGCTACACCTTC.

The genes are TRBV7-2 and TRBJ2-5; D is unresolved. CDR1 is SGHTA and CDR2 is FQGNSA in the germline V gene. This CDR3 is built from 15 residues. Trimming took off 2 bases at V and 2 bases at J, with 12 bases between the two ends. CDR3 bases: TGTGCCAGCAGCTTAAGTTGTGAGATACAAGAGACCCAGTACTTC. It translates to CASSLSCEIQETQYF.

V is TRBV6-1 and J is TRBJ2-1; maybe TRBD1 (6 bases). Germline V gene data show CDR1 as MNHNS and CDR2 as SASEGT. V lost 6 bases, J lost 9 bases, and 21 bases lay in between. This CDR3 comprises 15 residues. The CDR3 protein is CASSFEPPPDSEQFF. The CDR3 coding sequence is TGTGCCAGCAGCTTCGAGCCGCCACCGGACAGTGAGCAGTTCTTC.

The CDR3 sequence: CASSRTPSGYTF. The CDR3 region has the DNA TGTGCCAGCAGCCGAACACCGTCGGGCTACACCTTC. The chain couples TRBV28 to TRBJ1-2; D not certain. The V end lost 6 bases, the J end lost 8 bases, and 13 bases lay between the germline ends. CDR3 size: 12 residues. From germline, CDR1 is MDHEN and CDR2 SYDVKM.

The rearrangement joins TRBV19 to TRBJ2-1; tentative D call: TRBD2 (5 bases). Trimming took 1 base from V and 7 from J, leaving 17 bases between them. The CDR3 spans 16 residues. CDR1 is LNHDA and CDR2 is SQIVND in the germline V gene (reference sequence). CDR3 residues: CASSIGIGLARNEQFF. The CDR3 coding sequence is TGTGCCAGTAGTATAGGAATAGGGTTAGCGAGGAATGAGCAGTTCTTC.

The chain has TRBV7-2 and TRBJ2-7, with TRBD1 matching over 7 bases. V was pared by 2 bases and J by 4 bases, with 8 bases of the junction left unmatched. The CDR3 is 15 amino acids. CDR1 is SGHTA, CDR2 FQGNSA, per germline. CDR3 amino acids: CASSLRWTGPYEQYF. CDR3 nucleotide sequence: TGTGCCAGCAGCTTAAGGTGGACAGGACCTTACGAGCAGTACTTC.

The sample holds one count of this clone. An end of the junction does not agree with germline; a read error may underlie this. The CDR3 DNA sequence: TGTGCCAGCAGCTTACTAGCGGGGGAGACCTTACTCTTC. This sequence encodes CASSLLAGETLLF. This chain uses TRBV5-4 with TRBJ2-1; 11 bases agree with TRBD2. The germline V gene has CDR1 SGHNT and CDR2 YYREEE (reference sequence). This CDR3 is 13 amino acids long.

This chain links TRBV29-1 with TRBJ2-5, with TRBD2 as a possible D gene (5 bases). Germline V gene data show CDR1 as SQVTM and CDR2 as ANQGSEA. V dropped 6 bases and J dropped 4 bases, with 9 bases sitting between them. The CDR3 sequence is 11 residues long. CDR3 in amino acids: CSVRVGETQYF. The DNA of the CDR3 is TGCAGCGTGAGGGTAGGAGAGACCCAGTACTTC.

The chain is built from TRBV28 and TRBJ1-2; D call uncertain. Trimming removed 4 bases at V and 3 bases at J, with 3 bases between. The CDR3 extends over 11 amino acids. Germline values: CDR1 MDHEN, CDR2 SYDVKM. CDR3 protein: CASSSDYGYTF. The CDR3 DNA reads as TGTGCCAGCAGTTCAGACTATGGCTACACCTTC.

This rearrangement joins TRBV19 to TRBJ2-7; 7 bases agree with TRBD2. Trimming at V came to 5 bases and at J to 0 bases, leaving 7 bases not matched to a gene. CDR3 length: 15 amino acids. CDR1 is LNHDA and CDR2 is SQIVND in the germline V gene (reference sequence). The CDR3 loop reads CASSQTSWASYEQYF. In DNA, the CDR3 is TGTGCCAGTAGTCAGACTAGCTGGGCCTCCTACGAGCAGTACTTC.

This clone showed up just a few times. The gene calls are TRBV6-5 and TRBJ1-1; 7 bases are a match to TRBD1. CDR3 length: 12 residues. J gave up 10 bases and V 6 bases, and 8 bases lay outside the gene matches. CDR1 is MNHEY, CDR2 SVGAGI, per germline. The CDR3 here is CASSLTGVGAFF. CDR3 DNA sequence: TGTGCCAGCAGCTTAACAGGGGTTGGAGCTTTCTTT.

This clone was counted a single time. The gene calls are TRBV5-5 and TRBJ2-1, with 9 positions matching TRBD2. V lost 4 bases and J lost 1; bases outside the gene matches: 9. Germline lookup yields CDR1 SGHKS and CDR2 YYEKEE (reference sequence). The CDR3 contains 17 residues. The CDR3 protein is CASSLLSGRISYNEQFF. The CDR3, as DNA: TGTGCCAGCAGCCTTCTAAGCGGGAGGATTTCCTACAATGAGCAGTTCTTC.

This clone was counted only a few times. Here the CDR3 reads CASKYLSSGNTIYF. The CDR3 nucleotides read TGTGCCAGCAAGTACTTGAGCTCTGGAAACACCATATATTTT. J is TRBJ1-3 and V is TRBV7-2; D uncertain. The length of the CDR3 is 14 residues. V was cut by 7 bases and J by 0 bases, with 10 bases left in between. The germline V gene has CDR1 SGHTA and CDR2 FQGNSA. The whole variable domain, remainder taken from reference TRBV7-2 and TRBJ1-3, is GAGVSQSPSNKVTEKGKDVELRCDPISGHTALYWYRQSLGQGLEFLIYFQGNSAPDKSGLPSDRFSAERTGGSVSTLTIQRTQQEDSAVYLCASKYLSSGNTIYFGEGSWLTVV.

This clone was observed a handful of times. The chain links TRBV15 to TRBJ2-7, with 8 positions matching TRBD1. V lost 4 bases and J lost 1; bases outside the gene matches: 6. The length of the CDR3 is 15 residues. CDR1 is LNHNV and CDR2 is YYDKDF in the germline V gene (reference sequence). CDR3 coding DNA: TGTGCCACCAGCATAGCCGGGACAGGTTCCTACGAGCAGTACTTC. Translation: CATSIAGTGSYEQYF.

Concerning this clone itself: This sample includes further DNA sequences coding for the same CDR3. This rearrangement joins TRBV30 to TRBJ1-2; unclear D gene. This CDR3 region has 14 residues. Between the trimmed V and J ends, which lost 0 bases and 6 bases, there was a span of 14 bases. Germline values: CDR1 GTSNPN, CDR2 SVGIG (reference sequence). CDR3 DNA: TGTGCCTGGAGTGTACGTCGGCAGGCCCATGGCTACACCTTC. It encodes CAWSVRRQAHGYTF.

V usage is TRBV6-5 and J usage is TRBJ1-1, with 9 nucleotides matching TRBD1. The CDR3 length is 14 residues. Germline V gene sequence: CDR1 MNHEY, CDR2 SVGAGI. Unmatched junction bases numbered 2, after V lost 5 bases and J lost 1 base. The CDR3 here is CASSHRGQNTEAFF. CDR3 coding DNA: TGTGCCAGCAGTCACAGGGGGCAGAACACTGAAGCTTTCTTT.

V is TRBV5-4 and J is TRBJ2-1, with 15 bases aligning to TRBD2. V gave up 5 bases and J gave up 0 bases; unmatched junction bases: 3. The CDR3 runs 17 residues. The germline gives CDR1 SGHNT, CDR2 YYREEE (reference sequence). This CDR3 reads CASRPGLAGGSYNEQFF. The DNA for the CDR3 is TGTGCCAGCAGGCCGGGACTAGCGGGAGGCTCCTACAATGAGCAGTTCTTC.

The V and J genes are TRBV19 and TRBJ1-1, with D possibly matching TRBD1 (5 bases). CDR3 length: 15 amino acids. Looked up from germline, CDR1 is LNHDA and CDR2 is SQIVND (reference sequence). Trimming pared 2 bases from V and 1 base from J, leaving 11 bases between. CDR3 DNA: TGTGCCAGTAGTATAAGGGGCCTTGCGAACACTGAAGCTTTCTTT. It translates to CASSIRGLANTEAFF.

The V call is TRBV19, the J call TRBJ1-5, with D possibly being TRBD1 (6 bases). CDR3 length: 14 residues. Trimming pared 3 bases from V and 6 bases from J, leaving 12 bases between. Germline CDR1 is LNHDA and CDR2 is SQIVND (reference sequence). CDR3 DNA sequence: TGTGCCAGTAGTATTCTAGGCAGGGGTCAGCCCCAGCATTTT. This encodes CASSILGRGQPQHF.

The rearrangement uses TRBV30 and TRBJ1-2; no definite D call. Per germline, CDR1 GTSNPN and CDR2 SVGIG (reference sequence). The CDR3 is 15 amino acids. The V and J ends lost 1 base and 5 bases respectively, with 17 bases between them. CDR3 protein: CAWSATALSTYGYTF. The CDR3 DNA sequence: TGTGCCTGGAGTGCGACCGCACTAAGTACTTATGGCTACACCTTC.

V and J are TRBV7-2 and TRBJ2-7; a weak D match, TRBD1 (6 bases). The ends were cut back, 2 bases at V and 7 bases at J, with 12 bases in the middle. The CDR3 is made up of 13 amino acids. CDR1 and CDR2 (germline): SGHTA, FQGNSA. This CDR3 reads CASSLFGRGEQYF. The CDR3 DNA reads TGTGCCAGCAGCTTATTTGGCAGGGGAGAGCAGTACTTC.

CDR3 coding DNA: TGTGCCTGGAGTGGGGGACAGGGAACTGAAAAACTGTTTTTT. Protein product: CAWSGGQGTEKLFF. V usage is TRBV30 and J usage is TRBJ1-4; 9 nucleotides align to TRBD1. Germline assignment: CDR1 GTSNPN and CDR2 SVGIG (reference sequence). There are 14 residues in the CDR3. J gave up 7 bases and V 1 base, and 4 bases lay outside the gene matches.

To note about this clone: Other DNA variants within this sample encode the same CDR3. V and J are TRBV10-3 and TRBJ2-3, with D possibly being TRBD1 (6 bases). Germline CDR1 ENHRY, CDR2 SYGVKD. Trimming removed 2 bases from V and 4 bases from J, with 13 bases in between. This CDR3 has 15 residues. The CDR3 reads CAISEAGEKSDTQYF. The CDR3 region has the DNA TGTGCCATCAGTGAGGCAGGGGAAAAATCAGATACGCAGTATTTT.

This clone was counted a few times. The gene calls are TRBV28 and TRBJ1-1, with D unresolved. With 7 bases removed from V and 5 bases from J, the gap between germline ends came to 17 bases. The CDR3 runs 14 residues. Germline CDR1 reads MDHEN; CDR2 reads SYDVKM. In nucleotides, the CDR3 is TGTGCCAGCAACCCGATGAGGGTTGGAACTGAAGCTTTCTTT. Amino acids: CASNPMRVGTEAFF.

This clone is a singleton in its sample. V is TRBV6-5 and J is TRBJ2-5; the D is unclear. The DNA matches TRBJ2-7 better at its end, which makes the J call doubtful. The CDR3 has 11 amino acids. Germline CDR1 is MNHEY and CDR2 is SVGAGI. CDR3 coding DNA: TGTGCCAGCAGTTACGGTTCCGAGCAGTACTTC. Protein: CASSYGSEQYF.

This clone showed up just once. The gene calls are TRBV10-1 and TRBJ2-3; 7 bases map to TRBD2. The germline gives CDR1 WNHNN, CDR2 SYGVQD (reference sequence). The junction had 4 bases not matched to a gene; V was cut back by 1 base and J by 0 bases. This CDR3 has 16 amino acids. The DNA for the CDR3 is TGCGCCAGCAGTGAGTTCCAGCGGGGAAGCACAGATACGCAGTATTTT. Translating gives CASSEFQRGSTDTQYF.

This clone was counted a single time. V is TRBV30 and J is TRBJ2-7, with D unresolved. The CDR3 runs to 14 residues. CDR1 is GTSNPN and CDR2 is SVGIG in the germline V gene (reference sequence). V was trimmed by 0 bases and J by 0 bases, leaving 9 bases between them. In DNA form, the CDR3 reads TGTGCCTGGAGTGTGTTCTATAACTCCTACGAGCAGTACTTC. As protein: CAWSVFYNSYEQYF.

The genes are TRBV7-9 and TRBJ2-6; 10 positions match TRBD1. The CDR3 is made up of 18 amino acids. CDR1 and CDR2 (germline): SEHNR, FQNEAQ (reference sequence). V shed 5 bases, J shed 2 bases, and the junction held 9 bases outside the gene matches. The CDR3 DNA is TGTGCCAGCAGCACTCGACAGGGGGCGGCCCCTGGGGCCAACGTCCTGACTTTC. This codes for CASSTRQGAAPGANVLTF.

The V and J genes are TRBV6-5 and TRBJ2-5, with D perhaps TRBD1 (5 bases). The CDR3 contains 13 residues. V was clipped by 6 bases and J by 4 bases, with 12 bases between them. From germline, CDR1 is MNHEY and CDR2 SVGAGI. The CDR3 protein is CASRTSGSETQYF. The CDR3, as DNA: TGTGCCAGCAGGACCTCAGGGTCAGAGACCCAGTACTTC.

The rearrangement joins TRBV2 to TRBJ1-5; D is perhaps TRBD1 (5 bases). From germline, CDR1 is SNHLY and CDR2 FYNNEI. V gave up 3 bases and J gave up 6 bases, with 9 bases separating them. This CDR3 has 13 residues. Here the CDR3 reads CASSDVRGQPQHF. The DNA for the CDR3 is TGTGCCAGCAGTGATGTAAGGGGTCAGCCCCAGCATTTT.